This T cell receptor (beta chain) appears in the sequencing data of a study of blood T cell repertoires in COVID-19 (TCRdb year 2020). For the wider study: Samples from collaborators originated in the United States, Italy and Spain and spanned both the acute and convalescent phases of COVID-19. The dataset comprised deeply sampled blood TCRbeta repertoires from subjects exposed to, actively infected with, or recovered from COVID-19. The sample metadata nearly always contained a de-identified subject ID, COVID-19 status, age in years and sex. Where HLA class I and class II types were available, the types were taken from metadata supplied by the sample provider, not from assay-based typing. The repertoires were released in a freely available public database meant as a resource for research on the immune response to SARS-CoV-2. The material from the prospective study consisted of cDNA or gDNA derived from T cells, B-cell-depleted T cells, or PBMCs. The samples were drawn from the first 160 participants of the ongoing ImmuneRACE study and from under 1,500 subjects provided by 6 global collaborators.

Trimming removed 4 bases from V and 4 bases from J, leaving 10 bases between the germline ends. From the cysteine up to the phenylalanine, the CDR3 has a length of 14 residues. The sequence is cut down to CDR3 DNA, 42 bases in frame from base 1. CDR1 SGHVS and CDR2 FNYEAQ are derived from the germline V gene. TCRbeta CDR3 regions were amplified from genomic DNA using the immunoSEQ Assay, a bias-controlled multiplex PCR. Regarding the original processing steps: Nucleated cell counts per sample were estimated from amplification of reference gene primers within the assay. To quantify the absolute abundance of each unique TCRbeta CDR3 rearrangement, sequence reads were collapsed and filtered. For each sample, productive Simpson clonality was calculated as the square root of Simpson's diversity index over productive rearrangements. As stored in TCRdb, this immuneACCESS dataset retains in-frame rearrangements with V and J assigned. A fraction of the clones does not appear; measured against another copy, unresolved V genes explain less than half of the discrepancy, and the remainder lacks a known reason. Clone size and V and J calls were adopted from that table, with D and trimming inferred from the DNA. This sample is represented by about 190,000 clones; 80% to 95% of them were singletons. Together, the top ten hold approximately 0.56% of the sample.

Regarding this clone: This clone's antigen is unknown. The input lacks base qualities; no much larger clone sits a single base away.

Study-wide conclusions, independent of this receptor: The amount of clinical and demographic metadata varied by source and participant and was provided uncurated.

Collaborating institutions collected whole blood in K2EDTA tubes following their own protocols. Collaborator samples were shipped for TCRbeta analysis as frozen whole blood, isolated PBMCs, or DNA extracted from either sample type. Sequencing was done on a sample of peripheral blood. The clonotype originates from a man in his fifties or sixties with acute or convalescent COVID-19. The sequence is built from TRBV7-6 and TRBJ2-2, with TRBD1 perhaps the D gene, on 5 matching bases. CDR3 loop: CASSSNTGTGELFF. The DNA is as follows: TGTGCCAGCAGCTCTAATACAGGCACCGGGGAGCTGTTTTTT. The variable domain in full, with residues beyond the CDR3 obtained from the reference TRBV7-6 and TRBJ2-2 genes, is GAGVSQSPRYKVTKRGQDVALRCDPISGHVSLYWYRQALGQGPEFLTYFNYEAQQDKSGLPNDRFSAERPEGSISTLTIQRTEQRDSAMYRCASSSNTGTGELFFGEGSRLTVL.